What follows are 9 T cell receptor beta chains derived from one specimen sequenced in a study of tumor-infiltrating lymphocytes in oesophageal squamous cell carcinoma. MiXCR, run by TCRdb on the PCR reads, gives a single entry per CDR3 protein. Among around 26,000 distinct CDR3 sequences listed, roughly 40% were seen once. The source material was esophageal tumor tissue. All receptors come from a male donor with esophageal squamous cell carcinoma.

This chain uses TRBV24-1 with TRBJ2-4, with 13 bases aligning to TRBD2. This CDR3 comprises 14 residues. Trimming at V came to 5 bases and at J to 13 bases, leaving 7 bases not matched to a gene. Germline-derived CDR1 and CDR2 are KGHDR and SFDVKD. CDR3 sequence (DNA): TGTGCCACCAGTGGGACTAGCGGGAGCCATGAGCAGTACTTC. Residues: CATSGTSGSHEQYF.

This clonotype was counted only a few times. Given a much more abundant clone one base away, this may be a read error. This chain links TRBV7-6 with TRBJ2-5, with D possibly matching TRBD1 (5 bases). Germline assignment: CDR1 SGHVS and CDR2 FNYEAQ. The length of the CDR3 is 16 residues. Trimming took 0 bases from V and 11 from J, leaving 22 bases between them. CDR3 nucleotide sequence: TGTGCCAGCAGCTTAGCTAGCACAGGCCGCTACAATGAGCAGTACTTC. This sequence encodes CASSLASTGRYNEQYF.

In nucleotides, the CDR3 is TGTGCCAGCAGCTTAGTCCGGACTTCCCGCACCCCTAGCACAGATACGCAGTATTTT. As protein: CASSLVRTSRTPSTDTQYF. The V gene is TRBV7-2, the J gene TRBJ2-3, with D tentatively TRBD2 (5 bases). The germline V gene has CDR1 SGHTA and CDR2 FQGNSA. Trimming took 1 base from V and 0 from J, leaving 20 bases between them. This CDR3 is 19 amino acids long.

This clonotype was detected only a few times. CDR3: CASSLSYEQYF. Here the CDR3 DNA reads TGTGCCAGCAGCTTAAGCTACGAGCAGTACTTC. The chain employs TRBV7-2 and TRBJ2-5; no clear D gene. The J call may be incorrect, as the DNA end agrees better with TRBJ2-7. CDR3 length equals 11 residues. Looked up from germline, CDR1 is SGHTA and CDR2 is FQGNSA.

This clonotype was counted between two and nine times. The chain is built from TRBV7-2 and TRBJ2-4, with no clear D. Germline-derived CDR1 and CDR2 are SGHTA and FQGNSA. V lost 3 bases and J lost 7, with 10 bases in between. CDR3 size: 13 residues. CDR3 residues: CASSLFPENIQYF. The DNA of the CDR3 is TGTGCCAGCAGCTTGTTCCCGGAGAACATTCAGTACTTC.

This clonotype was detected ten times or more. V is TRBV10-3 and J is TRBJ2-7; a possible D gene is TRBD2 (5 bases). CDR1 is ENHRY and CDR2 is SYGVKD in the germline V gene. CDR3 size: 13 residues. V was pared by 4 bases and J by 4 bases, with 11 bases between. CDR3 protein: CAISVQRTYEQYF. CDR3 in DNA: TGTGCCATCAGTGTCCAAAGGACTTACGAGCAGTACTTC.

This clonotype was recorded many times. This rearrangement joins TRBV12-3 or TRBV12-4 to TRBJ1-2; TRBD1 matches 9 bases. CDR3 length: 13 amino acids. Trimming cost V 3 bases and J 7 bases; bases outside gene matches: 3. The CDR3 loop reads CASSFGQGIGYTF. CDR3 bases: TGTGCCAGCAGTTTCGGACAGGGGATTGGCTACACCTTC.

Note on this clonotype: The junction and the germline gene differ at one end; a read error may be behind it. This CDR3 reads CASSPTKF. CDR3 nucleotides: TGTGCCAGCAGTCCTACTAAATTC. This chain joins TRBV28 and TRBJ1-2; D remains ambiguous. CDR1 and CDR2 (germline): MDHEN, SYDVKM. CDR3 length: 8 amino acids.

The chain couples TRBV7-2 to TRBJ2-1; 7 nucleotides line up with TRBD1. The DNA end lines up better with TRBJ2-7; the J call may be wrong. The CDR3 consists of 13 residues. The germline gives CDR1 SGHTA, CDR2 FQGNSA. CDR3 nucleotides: TGTGCCAGCAGCCCCGGACAGGCTCTCGAGCAGTACTTC. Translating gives CASSPGQALEQYF.